This TCR beta chain was recorded in a study of lymphopenia after photon versus proton radiotherapy. Study-level results: Under photons, naive T cells and diversity fell while effector/memory populations rose. Larger post-nadir TCR diversity loss correlated inversely with survival in deceased patients.

On this clone itself: What it binds is unknown.

CDR3 length: 14 amino acids. V shed 7 bases and J shed 10 bases, with 17 bases lying between them. Germline V gives CDR1 MNHNY, CDR2 SVGAGI (reference sequence). Sequencing used immunoSEQ multiplex PCR; TCRdb keeps in-frame clones, though not all of them. The table lists about 19,000 clones, 80% to 95% of them singletons. J is TRBJ1-6 and V is TRBV6-6; weak D call: TRBD1 (6 bases). Sequenced material: peripheral blood, taken from a patient treated with photon-based radiotherapy. This receptor was taken from a man aged 55 to 70 with pancreatic cancer. The CDR3 here is CASTRDTSKSPLHF. The CDR3 DNA follows: TGTGCCAGCACGAGGGACACCTCCAAATCACCCCTCCACTTT.